The TCR beta chain under discussion was sequenced for a study of CD8 T cells in Susac syndrome. Looking at the study overall: There were about six sequenced Susac syndrome patients with active disease and under ten in remission.

The count of this clonotype is one. V lost 5 bases and J lost 4; bases outside the gene matches: 11. CDR1 and CDR2 (germline): SEHNR, FQNEAQ (reference sequence). This CDR3 spans 18 amino acids. The CD8+ and CD4+ T cells were negatively isolated, with the TEMRA cells enriched by FACS. RNA totalling roughly 0.45 to 1 ug underwent reverse transcription with random hexamers. With immunoSEQ multiplex PCR, TCR beta CDR3 was amplified across 54 Vbeta and 13 Jbeta. TCRdb re-analysed the immunoSEQ multiplex PCR reads in MiXCR, keeping a single row per CDR3 protein. Of fewer than 140,000 distinct CDR3 sequences listed, approximately 94% were seen once; the top ten hold roughly 0.43%.

This chain links TRBV7-9 with TRBJ2-6; 10 bases match TRBD1. Sequenced sample: CD8+ T cells from PBMCs. The receptor was derived from a human donor with Susac syndrome. CDR3 coding DNA: TGTGCCAGCAGCCAACCTAGACAGGGGGCGTCCGGGGCCAACGTCCTGACTTTC. This gives the protein CASSQPRQGASGANVLTF.